This entry describes one T cell receptor beta chain. What antigen it recognizes has not been identified. The input lacks base qualities; no much larger clone sits a single base away. The same CDR3 is also encoded by other DNA sequences in this sample. Based on the germline V gene, the CDR1 and CDR2 sequences are SGDLS and YYNGEE. The germline V end is reduced by 2 bases and the J end by 2 bases; junction bases left unmatched: 3. From cysteine to phenylalanine, the CDR3 is 17 amino acids long. Left in the record is the CDR3 DNA by itself, 51 bases read in frame from the first base. The data originate from a study of blood T cell repertoires in COVID-19 (dated by TCRdb to about 2020). General notes on the study: The collaborator samples originated in the United States, Italy and Spain and spanned the acute and convalescent phases of COVID-19. The material from the prospective study consisted of cDNA or gDNA derived from T cells, B-cell-depleted T cells, or PBMCs. Subjects who had been exposed to COVID-19, were actively infected with it, or had recovered from it provided the deeply sampled blood TCRbeta repertoires that made up the dataset. The repertoires were made available in a free public database intended to serve as a resource for research on the immune response to SARS-CoV-2. The samples were drawn from the first 160 participants of the ongoing ImmuneRACE study and from about 1,200 subjects provided by 6 global collaborators. Nearly every sample came with metadata listing a de-identified subject ID, COVID-19 status, age in years and sex. Where HLA class I and class II types were available, the types were taken from metadata supplied by the sample provider, not from assay-based typing. Study-wide findings and limitations: How much clinical and demographic metadata was included differed by source and by participant, and the metadata was provided uncurated.

TCRbeta CDR3 regions were amplified from genomic DNA using the immunoSEQ Assay, a bias-controlled multiplex PCR. In the paper's pipeline: The number of nucleated cells in each sample was estimated from the amplification of reference gene primers within the assay. To quantify the absolute abundance of each unique TCRbeta CDR3 rearrangement, sequence reads were collapsed and filtered. Productive Simpson clonality was computed per sample as the square root of Simpson's diversity index over productive rearrangements. TCRdb stores this immuneACCESS table with in-frame sequences only. Part of the clones is absent; in the studies checked, under half of the shortfall reflects unresolved V genes, and no reason is known for the rest. That table gives V, J and clone size, and the DNA gave D and trimming. The sample table records some 140,000 clones; about 70% of these occur just once. The ten largest clones capture about 12% of the sample.

The collaborating institutions used their own protocols to collect whole blood in K2EDTA tubes. For TCRbeta analysis, collaborators shipped samples in one of three forms: frozen whole blood, isolated PBMCs, or DNA extracted from either of those sample types. The sample comprised peripheral blood. The sequence came from a man at least 80 years old with acute or convalescent COVID-19. Recombination linked TRBV9 to TRBJ2-3; 15 nucleotides in the junction match TRBD2. The CDR3 loop reads CASSVGTSGGFTDTQYF. The DNA sequence follows: TGTGCCAGCAGCGTTGGGACTAGCGGGGGGTTCACAGATACGCAGTATTTT.